Listed below are T cell receptor beta chains from one sample, sequenced in a study of T cell changes during pregnancy in multiple sclerosis. Repertoires were generated with immunoSEQ multiplex PCR, while TCRdb's copy carries only in-frame clones and drops some. The sample consists of some 38,000 clones, approximately 94% of them appearing once. The material was CD4+ T cells from peripheral blood mononuclear cells, obtained in the second trimester of pregnancy. Receptor source: a female donor with multiple sclerosis, enrolled in a pregnancy study. The CDR3 runs from the conserved cysteine through the conserved F or W. D genes are given only for firm matches. Clone size is given for some rows only: seen once, a few or many times, or a class if the clone is expanded.

d_call	v_call	clone_size	j_call	cdr3_nt	cdr3_aa
TRBD2	TRBV7-2	-	TRBJ2-5	TGTGCCAGCAGCTTAGGGGCCCGGACTAGCGGACAAGAGACCCAGTACTTC	CASSLGARTSGQETQYF
-	TRBV7-7	-	TRBJ1-4	TGTGCCAGCAGCTTAGGCCTCGGTGAAAAACTGTTTTTT	CASSLGLGEKLFF
TRBD2	TRBV5-1	-	TRBJ2-1	TGCGCCAGCAGCTTAAGCGGGGTTCTAAATGAGCAGTTCTTC	CASSLSGVLNEQFF
-	TRBV11-3	-	TRBJ2-7	TGTGCCAGCAGCCACCGGAGGGGGCCCGAGGAGCAGTACTTC	CASSHRRGPEEQYF
-	TRBV11-2	-	TRBJ2-5	TGTGCCAGCAGCTTAGGTAGAAACCAAGAGACCCAGTACTTC	CASSLGRNQETQYF
TRBD1	TRBV7-9	-	TRBJ2-2	TGTGCCAGCAGCTTAAGGGGGCGACAGGAGTTGAACACCGGGGAGCTGTTTTTT	CASSLRGRQELNTGELFF
-	TRBV4-1	-	TRBJ1-3	TGCGCCAGCAGCCAAGGGGTCGGGGGCTCTGGAAACACCATATATTTT	CASSQGVGGSGNTIYF
TRBD1	TRBV10-3	-	TRBJ1-1	TGTGCCATCACTGGGACAGGGGATACTGAAGCTTTCTTT	CAITGTGDTEAFF
-	TRBV19	once	TRBJ1-1	TGTGCCAGTAGTCCCCGAGGTGGGGGCCAGGCTGAAGCTTTCTTT	CASSPRGGGQAEAFF
TRBD1	TRBV7-9	-	TRBJ1-4	TGTGCCAGCAGCGCCAAGGGGGCCGGAAATGAAAAACTGTTTTTT	CASSAKGAGNEKLFF
TRBD1	TRBV5-1	-	TRBJ2-1	TGCGCCAGCAGCTTGGAGGGCAGGGGGAGTGCGAATGAGCAGTTCTTC	CASSLEGRGSANEQFF
-	TRBV7-2	-	TRBJ2-7	TGTGCCAGCAGCTTAGTTGGGCTAGCAATAGGCTACGAGCAGTACTTC	CASSLVGLAIGYEQYF
TRBD2	TRBV6-1	-	TRBJ2-2	TGTGCCAGCAGTGCACGACTAGCGGGAAACACCGGGGAGCTGTTTTTT	CASSARLAGNTGELFF
TRBD1	TRBV6-1	-	TRBJ1-1	TGTGCCAGCCGTACAGGGGGCTTGTCGAAAACTGAAGCTTTCTTT	CASRTGGLSKTEAFF
TRBD2	TRBV5-1	-	TRBJ2-3	TGCGCCAGCAGCTTTAGACTAGCGATCGATACGCAGTATTTT	CASSFRLAIDTQYF
TRBD1	TRBV6-4	-	TRBJ1-2	TGTGCCAGCAGGATGACAGGGTCTCATGGCTACACCTTC	CASRMTGSHGYTF
TRBD1	TRBV7-3	-	TRBJ2-7	TGTGCCAGCAGCTTAACAGGACAGGGGTTGGACGAGCAGTACTTC	CASSLTGQGLDEQYF
TRBD2	TRBV27	-	TRBJ2-2	TGTGCCAGCAGTCAGACTAGCGGGAGGATCACCGGGGAGCTGTTTTTT	CASSQTSGRITGELFF
TRBD2	TRBV28	once	TRBJ2-1	TGTGCCAGCCGCCGGAGGACTAGCGTAGACAATGAGCAGTTCTTC	CASRRRTSVDNEQFF
TRBD2	TRBV10-3	-	TRBJ2-3	TGTGCCATCAGTGAGGGGACTAGCGGGAGCACAGATACGCAGTATTTT	CAISEGTSGSTDTQYF
-	TRBV10-2	-	TRBJ1-5	TGCGCCAGCAGTGAGTCGAGTATGGATCAGCCCCAGCATTTT	CASSESSMDQPQHF
-	TRBV20-1	-	TRBJ1-1	TGCAGTGCTAGTCCGGGGAGAGAAGCTTTCTTT	CSASPGREAFF
TRBD1	TRBV11-1	-	TRBJ2-5	TGTGCCAGCAGCGCAGACAGGGTGTCAGAGACCCAGTACTTC	CASSADRVSETQYF
TRBD2	TRBV7-2	-	TRBJ2-5	TGTGCCAGCAGTTTCTCTAGCGGGAGGGCCGGGGAGACCCAGTACTTC	CASSFSSGRAGETQYF
-	TRBV2	-	TRBJ2-7	TGTGCCAGCAGTGTTGGGCGTGTCTCCTACGAGCAGTACTTC	CASSVGRVSYEQYF
TRBD1	TRBV7-3	-	TRBJ2-1	TGTGCCAGCAGCTACCCGGGACAGGGGATGAGTGAGCAGTTCTTC	CASSYPGQGMSEQFF
-	TRBV2	-	TRBJ2-6	TGTGCCAGCAGTGGAGACAGTTCTTACTCTGGGGCCAACGTCCTGACTTTC	CASSGDSSYSGANVLTF
TRBD2	TRBV5-1	-	TRBJ2-1	TGCGCCAGCAGTTCTGCGGGAGGATACAATGAGCAGTTCTTC	CASSSAGGYNEQFF
TRBD1	TRBV4-3	-	TRBJ1-2	TGCGCCAGCAGCCAAATGACAGGGTATGGCTACACCTTC	CASSQMTGYGYTF
TRBD2	TRBV28	-	TRBJ2-3	TGTGCCAGCCGACTAGCGGGAGGTGTGGATACGCAGTATTTT	CASRLAGGVDTQYF
TRBD1	TRBV27	-	TRBJ2-2	TGTGCCAGCACCGCCCGACAGGGTCACTCCGGGGAGCTGTTTTTT	CASTARQGHSGELFF